The T cell receptor (beta chain) under discussion was sequenced for a study of blood T cell repertoires in COVID-19. J was trimmed by 2 bases and V by 1 base; bases with no gene match: 5. There are 16 residues in the CDR3. Germline CDR1 reads SGHTA; CDR2 reads FQGNSA. The protocol was immunoSEQ multiplex PCR, while the TCRdb copy is restricted to in-frame clones and leaves out a portion. The repertoire consists of tens of thousands of clones, with 80% to 90% occurring once and the leading ten covering approximately 6.4%. This clonotype originated in a woman aged 50 to 60 with acute or convalescent COVID-19. What was sequenced was peripheral blood. V is TRBV7-2 and J is TRBJ1-5; 7 bases map to TRBD1. CDR3 amino acids: CASSLGGDRRNQPQHF. CDR3 nucleotides: TGTGCCAGCAGCTTAGGGGGGGACAGACGCAATCAGCCCCAGCATTTT.